The 28 T cell receptor beta chains reported below all come from one sample, sequenced in a study of blood T cell repertoires in COVID-19. Here immunoSEQ multiplex PCR was the method, and the copy in TCRdb shows in-frame clones only, minus some. The sample records some 78,000 clones, over 75% being singletons. Sequencing was carried out using peripheral blood. The receptors here all came from a man between 65 and 79 years old with active or convalescent COVID-19.

The chain has TRBV2 and TRBJ1-1; 7 bases align to TRBD1. Per the germline V gene, CDR1 is SNHLY and CDR2 is FYNNEI. J lost 5 bases, V lost 2 bases, and 5 bases had no gene match. The length of the CDR3 is 14 residues. The CDR3 reads CASSEPTGLTEAFF. For the CDR3, the DNA is TGTGCCAGCAGTGAACCGACAGGGCTAACTGAAGCTTTCTTT. The variable domain in full, with the rest retrieved from reference TRBV2 and TRBJ1-1, is EPEVTQTPSHQVTQMGQEVILRCVPISNHLYFYWYRQILGQKVEFLVSFYNNEISEKSEIFDDQFSVERPDGSNFTLKIRSTKLEDSAMYFCASSEPTGLTEAFFGQGTRLTVV.

The CDR3 region has the DNA TGTGCCACCATAGCGGGCGGCGCTAACTATGGCTACACCTTC. Translation gives CATIAGGANYGYTF. This chain connects TRBV24-1 to TRBJ1-2; D not resolved. Germline V gene lookup returns CDR1 KGHDR and CDR2 SFDVKD. V dropped 8 bases and J dropped 0 bases, with 12 bases sitting between them. CDR3 size: 14 residues.

This chain uses TRBV10-1 with TRBJ2-3; a possible D gene is TRBD2 (6 bases). The germline CDR1 and CDR2 sequences are WNHNN and SYGVQD (reference sequence). The CDR3 contains 14 residues. V was cut by 8 bases and J by 5 bases, with 17 bases left in between. CDR3 in amino acids: CASCLRRGGDTQYF. The CDR3 DNA reads as TGCGCCAGCTGTTTGAGGCGGGGTGGAGATACGCAGTATTTT.

In its sample, this clone was seen once. The chain uses TRBV28 and TRBJ1-1; TRBD1 matches 7 bases. The CDR3 totals 16 residues. Germline V CDR1 and CDR2: MDHEN, SYDVKM. The V gene end was trimmed by 2 bases and the J gene end by 1 base; junction bases not matched to a gene: 7. For the CDR3, the DNA is TGTGCCAGCAGTTTAGGTAAGGGGGCGCCGAACACTGAAGCTTTCTTT. This translates into CASSLGKGAPNTEAFF.

The gene calls are TRBV7-8 and TRBJ2-1; D might be TRBD1 (5 bases). Germline V gene data show CDR1 as SGHVS and CDR2 as FQNEAQ. V shed 0 bases and J shed 7 bases, with 13 bases lying between them. The CDR3 is 15 residues long. The CDR3 sequence: CASSLALRGMNEQFF. The CDR3 bases are TGTGCCAGCAGCTTAGCACTAAGGGGCATGAATGAGCAGTTCTTC.

The chain employs TRBV10-2 and TRBJ1-1; 7 bases map to TRBD1. Germline V gene sequence: CDR1 WSHSY, CDR2 SAAADI. V was pared by 7 bases and J by 4 bases, with 9 bases of the junction left unmatched. The CDR3 sequence is 14 residues long. The CDR3 loop reads CASTRQGGGTEAFF. The CDR3 DNA reads TGCGCCAGCACTCGACAGGGAGGTGGCACTGAAGCTTTCTTT.

The chain joins TRBV2 to TRBJ1-2; D perhaps matches TRBD1 (6 bases). V lost 6 bases, J lost 0 bases, and 11 bases lay in between. This CDR3 region has 14 residues. CDR1 is SNHLY and CDR2 is FYNNEI in the germline V gene. CDR3 region: CASREQGTNYGYTF. CDR3 bases: TGTGCCAGCAGGGAACAGGGAACTAACTATGGCTACACCTTC.

The CDR3 protein is CASSLGTAKPDTGELFF. The CDR3 DNA sequence: TGTGCCAGCAGCCTCGGGACAGCCAAACCCGACACCGGGGAGCTGTTTTTT. The V gene is TRBV7-9, the J gene TRBJ2-2, with 7 positions matching TRBD1. V was pared by 5 bases and J by 3 bases, with 12 bases of the junction left unmatched. This CDR3 has 17 amino acids. Germline lookup yields CDR1 SEHNR and CDR2 FQNEAQ (reference sequence). Drawing the rest from reference TRBV7-9 and TRBJ2-2, the complete variable domain is DTGVSQNPRHKITKRGQNVTFRCDPISEHNRLYWYRQTLGQGPEFLTYFQNEAQLEKSRLLSDRFSAERPKGSFSTLEIQRTEQGDSAMYLCASSLGTAKPDTGELFFGEGSRLTVL.

The chain has TRBV2 and TRBJ1-4; D remains ambiguous. V was trimmed by 2 bases and J by 11 bases, leaving 18 bases between them. The CDR3 covers 15 residues. Germline V lookup: CDR1 SNHLY, CDR2 FYNNEI. The CDR3 DNA sequence: TGTGCCAGCAGTGAAAATTTCGGAGAAGTACTGAAACTGTTTTTT. This gives the protein CASSENFGEVLKLFF. Full variable domain (rest looked up from reference TRBV2 and TRBJ1-4): EPEVTQTPSHQVTQMGQEVILRCVPISNHLYFYWYRQILGQKVEFLVSFYNNEISEKSEIFDDQFSVERPDGSNFTLKIRSTKLEDSAMYFCASSENFGEVLKLFFGSGTQLSVL.

The V gene is TRBV9, the J gene TRBJ2-1; 7 bases line up with TRBD2. The germline CDR1 and CDR2 sequences are SGDLS and YYNGEE. J gave up 0 bases and V 4 bases, and 10 bases lay outside the gene matches. There are 17 residues in the CDR3. The CDR3 protein is CASSPRWRGSSYNEQFF. In DNA form, the CDR3 reads TGTGCCAGCAGCCCCCGTTGGCGGGGGAGCTCCTACAATGAGCAGTTCTTC.

The chain joins TRBV25-1 to TRBJ1-2; D gene ambiguous. V gave up 5 bases and J gave up 3 bases, with 10 bases separating them. CDR1 is MGHDK and CDR2 is SYGVNS in the germline V gene. The CDR3 has 13 amino acids. The DNA of the CDR3 is TGTGCCAGCAGTCCAGTAGGAGACTATGGCTACACCTTC. Amino acids: CASSPVGDYGYTF.

V usage is TRBV18 and J usage is TRBJ2-7, with 7 bases identical to TRBD2. V shed 3 bases and J 2 bases; nucleotides not matched to a gene: 4. CDR1 is KGHSH and CDR2 is LQKENI in the germline V gene. CDR3 length equals 14 residues. In nucleotides, the CDR3 is TGTGCCAGCTCACCGGGAGGGTTCCCCTACGAGCAGTACTTC. Protein: CASSPGGFPYEQYF.

J is TRBJ1-2 and V is TRBV7-9; perhaps TRBD1 as D (6 bases). CDR3 length equals 13 residues. The V end was cut by 5 bases, the J end by 8 bases, with 15 bases between. Per germline, CDR1 SEHNR and CDR2 FQNEAQ (reference sequence). The CDR3 here is CASSLSPGQGYTF. The CDR3 DNA is TGTGCCAGCAGCCTTAGCCCCGGACAGGGCTACACCTTC. The variable domain in full, completed from reference TRBV7-9 and TRBJ1-2, reads DTGVSQNPRHKITKRGQNVTFRCDPISEHNRLYWYRQTLGQGPEFLTYFQNEAQLEKSRLLSDRFSAERPKGSFSTLEIQRTEQGDSAMYLCASSLSPGQGYTFGSGTRLTVV.

The chain uses TRBV24-1 and TRBJ2-3; D is undetermined. The germline V gene has CDR1 KGHDR and CDR2 SFDVKD. Trimming shortened V by 3 bases and J by 10 bases, and 13 bases separated the two germline ends. The CDR3 covers 13 residues. The CDR3 DNA reads as TGTGCCACCAGTGATCGGGTCCTATCCGCGCAGTATTTT. This gives the protein CATSDRVLSAQYF.

This clone was seen ten or more times. The rearrangement links TRBV9 to TRBJ1-6; D is unresolved. Germline CDR1 reads SGDLS; CDR2 reads YYNGEE. The CDR3 loop spans 16 amino acids. V dropped 4 bases and J dropped 0 bases, with 11 bases sitting between them. The CDR3 bases are TGTGCCAGCAGCCCGTATGTGAGCTCCTATAATTCACCCCTCCACTTT. Protein product: CASSPYVSSYNSPLHF.

This clone was counted a single time. The chain carries TRBV5-1 and TRBJ1-5; D is unresolved. CDR3 length: 13 residues. V gave up 0 bases and J gave up 5 bases, with 6 bases separating them. Germline V gene sequence: CDR1 SGHRS, CDR2 YFSETQ. CDR3 protein: CASSLGEDQPQHF. The CDR3, as DNA: TGCGCCAGCAGCTTGGGGGAGGATCAGCCCCAGCATTTT.

This sequence joins TRBV18 and TRBJ1-4, with TRBD1 matching over 12 bases. J was trimmed by 8 bases and V by 3 bases; bases with no gene match: 4. CDR1 and CDR2 from the germline V gene are KGHSH and LQKENI. The CDR3 is 15 residues long. CDR3 amino acids: CASSPGTGGDEKLFF. The DNA for the CDR3 is TGTGCCAGCTCACCCGGGACAGGGGGCGACGAAAAACTGTTTTTT. The variable domain in full, completed from reference TRBV18 and TRBJ1-4, reads NAGVMQNPRHLVRRRGQEARLRCSPMKGHSHVYWYRQLPEEGLKFMVYLQKENIIDESGMPKERFSAEFPKEGPSILRIQQVVRGDSAAYFCASSPGTGGDEKLFFGSGTQLSVL.

This clone was found once. J is TRBJ1-4 and V is TRBV5-3, with D possibly matching TRBD1 (6 bases). TRBV5-3 is designated an ORF whose function remains uncertain. Trimming pared 0 bases from V and 4 bases from J, leaving 16 bases between. The CDR3 has 17 amino acids. As DNA, the CDR3 is TGTGCCAGAAGCTTGGCAGAAGAAGAGGGGGATAATGAAAAACTGTTTTTT. This codes for CARSLAEEEGDNEKLFF.

The V and J genes are TRBV7-8 and TRBJ2-7; a weak D match, TRBD1 (5 bases). This CDR3 spans 18 amino acids. Germline CDR1 SGHVS, CDR2 FQNEAQ. V was trimmed by 5 bases and J by 3 bases, leaving 26 bases between them. The CDR3 nucleotides are TGTGCCAGCAGCCGCTTGGGGCCAAAACCAGGGATCCACTACGAGCAGTACTTC. Its translation is CASSRLGPKPGIHYEQYF.

The CDR3: CASSDRAYNEQFF. The DNA of the CDR3 is TGTGCCAGCAGTGACAGGGCCTACAATGAGCAGTTCTTC. The gene calls are TRBV2 and TRBJ2-1; weak D call: TRBD1 (5 bases). Per the germline V gene, CDR1 is SNHLY and CDR2 is FYNNEI. V gave up 3 bases and J gave up 2 bases, with 5 bases separating them. CDR3 length: 13 amino acids. The full variable domain, with the rest looked up from reference TRBV2 and TRBJ2-1, is EPEVTQTPSHQVTQMGQEVILRCVPISNHLYFYWYRQILGQKVEFLVSFYNNEISEKSEIFDDQFSVERPDGSNFTLKIRSTKLEDSAMYFCASSDRAYNEQFFGPGTRLTVL.

The V and J genes are TRBV5-1 and TRBJ2-5, with TRBD2 matching 9 bases. Losses at the gene ends were 0 bases for V and 2 bases for J; bases not matched to a gene: 5. CDR1 is SGHRS, CDR2 YFSETQ, per germline. The length of the CDR3 is 16 residues. The CDR3 DNA is TGCGCCAGCAGCTTGGGGGCTAGCGGGGCTCAAGAGACCCAGTACTTC. Translating it yields CASSLGASGAQETQYF.

The chain employs TRBV6-5 and TRBJ1-5; no definite D call. V lost 0 bases to trimming and J lost 7 bases, with 7 bases between them. CDR3 length: 13 amino acids. Germline CDR1 and CDR2: MNHEY and SVGAGI. The CDR3 coding sequence is TGTGCCAGCAGTTACTCCAGTGCCCAGCCCCAGCATTTT. This codes for CASSYSSAQPQHF.

This chain joins TRBV12-5 and TRBJ1-5; D unresolved. The CDR3 sequence is 12 residues long. CDR1 is LGHNT and CDR2 is FRNRAP in the germline V gene. V was shortened by 7 bases and J by 9 bases, with 13 bases between the two germline ends. The CDR3 nucleotides read TGTGCTAGTGCCCGCACCTCGGGGCCCCAGCATTTT. Residues: CASARTSGPQHF.

This sequence joins TRBV19 and TRBJ1-5; a possible D gene is TRBD1 (6 bases). CDR1 is LNHDA, CDR2 SQIVND, per germline (reference sequence). The V end was cut by 7 bases, the J end by 2 bases, with 18 bases between. The CDR3 totals 16 residues. The CDR3 protein is CASKGGTGIRNQPQHF. The DNA of the CDR3 is TGTGCCAGTAAGGGCGGAACAGGGATCCGCAATCAGCCCCAGCATTTT.

CDR3 sequence reads: CASSQDSGTPETQYF. CDR3 sequence (DNA): TGTGCCAGCAGCCAAGATTCCGGGACACCGGAGACCCAGTACTTC. The chain combines TRBV14 with TRBJ2-5, with D tentatively TRBD1 (6 bases). Germline lookup yields CDR1 SGHDN and CDR2 FVKESK. The CDR3 contains 15 residues. V was pared by 0 bases and J by 5 bases, with 13 bases between.

The chain's CDR3 is CASSAEFGYTF. The CDR3 DNA reads TGTGCCAGCAGCGCCGAGTTCGGCTACACCTTC. The rearrangement joins TRBV9 to TRBJ1-2; no clear D. Germline CDR1 is SGDLS and CDR2 is YYNGEE. The CDR3 spans 11 residues. Between the trimmed V and J ends, which lost 3 bases and 8 bases, there was a span of 8 bases.

The genes are TRBV6-6 and TRBJ2-5; D uncertain. The CDR3 extends over 13 amino acids. Trimming cost V 3 bases and J 1 base, with 6 bases left between them. CDR1 and CDR2 (germline): MNHNY, SVGAGI (reference sequence). The CDR3 is CASSYNGQETQYF. The CDR3, as DNA: TGTGCCAGCAGTTATAACGGCCAAGAGACCCAGTACTTC.

In nucleotides, the CDR3 is TGTGCCAGCAGCTTGTTGGGCAGGGGTGGATCTGGGGCCAACGTCCTGACTTTC. Amino acid sequence: CASSLLGRGGSGANVLTF. The chain has TRBV5-4 and TRBJ2-6; a weak D match, TRBD1 (6 bases). The CDR3 sequence is 18 residues long. CDR1 is SGHNT, CDR2 YYREEE, per germline (reference sequence). V gave up 1 base and J gave up 1 base, with 15 bases separating them.